This TCR beta chain was profiled in a study of technical replicates of blood from a few donors. Germline V lookup: CDR1 SEHNR, CDR2 FQNEAQ (reference sequence). V dropped 4 bases and J dropped 8 bases, with 17 bases sitting between them. CDR3 size: 14 residues. Sequencing was performed with immunoSEQ multiplex PCR; in TCRdb, only in-frame clones are kept and a portion is missing. The sample yields approximately 81,000 clones, approximately 75% seen once. Sample: PBMCs. This chain uses TRBV7-9 with TRBJ1-2, with a weak D call TRBD1 (6 bases). The source is a human donor in good health. Some clones in this sample may be carry-over from other donors' samples. The CDR3 reads CASSSTARGRGYTF. The DNA for the CDR3 is TGTGCCAGCAGCTCGACAGCCAGGGGTAGGGGCTACACCTTC.